This is a list of T cell receptor beta chains from one sample in a study of tumor-infiltrating lymphocytes in localized non-small cell lung cancer. Data came from immunoSEQ multiplex PCR; TCRdb stores just in-frame clones and leaves some out. The sample carries 11,000 to 15,000 clones, less than 75% recorded once. Material for sequencing was uninvolved lung tissue not adjacent to the tumor. The receptors shown here come from a human donor with non-small cell lung cancer. The CDR3 runs from the conserved cysteine through the conserved F or W. The D gene is left open where the match is weak. Clone size is not always given. Where it is, it says once, few, many or a class for expanded clones.

D gene,clone size,J gene,V gene,CDR3 protein,CDR3 DNA
NA,NA,TRBJ1-1,TRBV28,CASREGGEVTEAFF,TGTGCCAGCAGAGAGGGTGGTGAAGTAACTGAAGCTTTCTTT
TRBD1,NA,TRBJ1-2,TRBV19,CASSKDRRAYANYGYTF,TGTGCCAGTAGTAAGGACAGGCGAGCATACGCTAACTATGGCTACACCTTC
TRBD1,NA,TRBJ2-6,TRBV5-5,CASSARGQGLYGANVLTF,TGTGCCAGCAGCGCCAGGGGACAGGGTCTCTATGGGGCCAACGTCCTGACTTTC
TRBD1,NA,TRBJ2-7,TRBV4-3,CASSQTVWDSSYEQYF,TGCGCCAGCAGCCAAACCGTCTGGGACAGCTCCTACGAGCAGTACTTC
TRBD1,NA,TRBJ1-6,TRBV19,CASSAGTDYNSPLHF,TGTGCCAGTAGTGCCGGGACAGACTATAATTCACCCCTCCACTTT
NA,once,TRBJ1-5,TRBV28,CASRGREPQHF,TGTGCCAGCAGGGGACGGGAGCCCCAGCATTTT
NA,NA,TRBJ2-7,TRBV6-5,CASSYSRQFPSYEQYF,TGTGCCAGCAGTTACTCGAGACAGTTCCCCTCCTACGAGCAGTACTTC
TRBD1,NA,TRBJ1-2,TRBV6-1,CASSEAGGDRVFGGYTF,TGTGCCAGCAGTGAAGCGGGAGGGGACAGGGTCTTCGGTGGCTACACCTTC
NA,NA,TRBJ1-1,TRBV7-9,CASSPGGTEAFF,TGTGCCAGCAGCCCCGGAGGGACTGAAGCTTTCTTT
NA,NA,TRBJ1-1,TRBV5-6,CASSLAELSFGNTEAFF,TGTGCCAGCAGCTTGGCCGAGTTATCGTTCGGGAACACTGAAGCTTTCTTT
TRBD1,medium-sized,TRBJ1-2,TRBV5-1,CASSFSGTGTYGYTF,TGCGCCAGCAGCTTCTCCGGGACAGGGACCTATGGCTACACCTTC
NA,NA,TRBJ2-5,TRBV29-1,CSVEAPQETQYF,TGCAGCGTTGAGGCACCACAAGAGACCCAGTACTTC
TRBD1,once,TRBJ2-7,TRBV7-2,CASSLRGTGVNEQYF,TGTGCCAGCAGCTTACGCGGGACAGGGGTCAACGAGCAGTACTTC
TRBD1,NA,TRBJ1-2,TRBV7-9,CASTWEDRALYGYTF,TGTGCCAGCACCTGGGAGGACAGGGCACTCTATGGCTACACCTTC
NA,few,TRBJ2-7,TRBV5-4,CASSVDGFYEQYF,TGTGCCAGCAGCGTGGACGGGTTCTACGAGCAGTACTTC
NA,NA,TRBJ2-3,TRBV6-5,CASRFQGRITDTQYF,TGTGCCAGCAGATTCCAGGGAAGAATTACGGATACGCAGTATTTT
NA,NA,TRBJ1-2,TRBV28,CASSYPGSVYGYTF,TGTGCCAGCAGTTACCCCGGGAGCGTCTATGGCTACACCTTC
NA,NA,TRBJ2-5,TRBV5-4,CASSLEEPRTQYF,TGTGCCAGCAGCTTGGAAGAGCCAAGGACCCAGTACTTC
NA,NA,TRBJ2-3,TRBV9,CASSAARGGLDTQYF,TGTGCCAGCAGCGCTGCCCGGGGCGGTTTGGATACGCAGTATTTT
NA,NA,TRBJ2-2,TRBV7-6,CASSLGTATGVNTGELFF,TGTGCCAGCAGCTTAGGGACTGCCACGGGCGTGAACACCGGGGAGCTGTTTTTT
TRBD2,NA,TRBJ2-2,TRBV9,CASSPAGLAGGPVNTGELFF,TGTGCCAGCAGCCCGGCGGGACTAGCGGGGGGGCCGGTAAACACCGGGGAGCTGTTTTTT
NA,NA,TRBJ1-5,TRBV19,CASRSDSTVGSNQPQHF,TGTGCCAGTAGATCGGACAGTACGGTGGGTAGCAATCAGCCCCAGCATTTT
TRBD1,NA,TRBJ1-6,TRBV14,CASSQRGGQGNSPLHF,TGTGCCAGCAGCCAAAGAGGCGGACAGGGCAATTCACCCCTCCACTTT